The 32 T cell receptor beta chains below all came from one sample that was sequenced in a study of vaccination effects on CD4 cells after COVID-19. The repertoire was sequenced with immunoSEQ multiplex PCR; TCRdb's copy has only in-frame clones and lacks some. The repertoire holds about 27,000 clones, with roughly 80% as singletons. Antigen-specific CD4+ T cells were expanded (with viral peptide pools) by the ViraFEST assay ahead of sequencing. The culture ran for about 11 days, and then CD4+ T cells were isolated. The vaccine given was either BNT162b2 or mRNA-1273, in two doses. Antigen specificity for these receptors is unknown. Sample: CD4+ T cells from PBMCs cultured with HCoV-NL63 spike peptides, taken after COVID-19 vaccination. These receptors came from a human donor who received a COVID-19 vaccine. Some clones in this sample may be carry-over from other donors' samples.

The chain carries TRBV18 and TRBJ1-2; no reliable D call. Germline V lookup: CDR1 KGHSH, CDR2 LQKENI. The CDR3 has 13 amino acids. V lost 4 bases to trimming and J lost 4 bases, with 10 bases between them. The CDR3, as DNA: TGTGCCAGCTCACTCGGGGAATCCTATGGCTACACCTTC. Translation gives CASSLGESYGYTF.

The V and J genes are TRBV12-5 and TRBJ1-4; D is perhaps TRBD1 (5 bases). The CDR3 extends over 14 amino acids. V was shortened by 6 bases and J by 4 bases, with 12 bases between the two germline ends. Germline CDR1 reads LGHNT; CDR2 reads FRNRAP. As DNA, the CDR3 is TGTGCTAGTGGACTCGGGACTCTTAATGAAAAACTGTTTTTT. Translated: CASGLGTLNEKLFF.

The chain has TRBV11-2 and TRBJ2-5, with D possibly being TRBD1 (6 bases). The CDR3 length is 16 residues. The germline CDR1 and CDR2 sequences are SGHAT and FQNNGV. The V end lost 6 bases, the J end lost 3 bases, and 20 bases lay between the germline ends. The CDR3: CASSSVRQGKKETQYF. The CDR3 region has the DNA TGTGCCAGCAGTTCCGTCAGGCAGGGGAAAAAAGAGACCCAGTACTTC.

V gene TRBV11-2 combines with J gene TRBJ1-6; the match to TRBD1 covers 8 bases. This CDR3 is built from 15 residues. Germline-derived CDR1 and CDR2 are SGHAT and FQNNGV. The J segment lost 13 bases and the V segment lost 0 bases, leaving 8 bases of the junction unmatched. The CDR3 spells CASSLDLTTGVPLHF. CDR3 coding DNA: TGTGCCAGCAGCTTAGATCTCACGACAGGGGTCCCCCTCCACTTT.

The J gene is TRBJ1-6, the V gene TRBV2; D remains unclear. This CDR3 has 13 amino acids. In germline, CDR1 is SNHLY, CDR2 FYNNEI. Trimming took 6 bases from V and 10 from J, leaving 13 bases between them. The CDR3 DNA follows: TGTGCCAGCAGAGACCGAAACTCCTCACCCCTCCACTTT. It yields the protein CASRDRNSSPLHF. The entire variable domain, with the rest obtained from reference TRBV2 and TRBJ1-6, is as follows: EPEVTQTPSHQVTQMGQEVILRCVPISNHLYFYWYRQILGQKVEFLVSFYNNEISEKSEIFDDQFSVERPDGSNFTLKIRSTKLEDSAMYFCASRDRNSSPLHFGNGTRLTVT.

In its sample, this clone was seen once. The chain is built from TRBV24-1 and TRBJ2-5, with TRBD2 matching over 7 bases. This CDR3 has 16 amino acids. CDR1 is KGHDR, CDR2 SFDVKD, per germline. V shed 3 bases, J shed 5 bases, and the junction held 11 bases outside the gene matches. The CDR3 DNA reads as TGTGCCACCAGTGATGGACTAGAGGGCGGTAAGGAGACCCAGTACTTC. This codes for CATSDGLEGGKETQYF.

The chain has TRBV5-1 and TRBJ2-5; 9 bases map to TRBD1. V lost 3 bases, J lost 5 bases, and 5 bases stayed unmatched. This CDR3 spans 14 amino acids. Germline-derived CDR1 and CDR2 are SGHRS and YFSETQ. The CDR3 spells CASSSTGGGETQYF. CDR3 in DNA: TGCGCCAGCAGCTCAACAGGGGGCGGGGAGACCCAGTACTTC.

This chain joins TRBV14 and TRBJ1-3, with D hard to call. Trimming shortened V by 0 bases and J by 0 bases, and 9 bases separated the two germline ends. The CDR3 sequence is 16 residues long. CDR1 and CDR2 from the germline V gene are SGHDN and FVKESK. The CDR3 DNA follows: TGTGCCAGCAGCCAAGAGAGACTCTACTCTGGAAACACCATATATTTT. As protein: CASSQERLYSGNTIYF. Together with reference TRBV14 and TRBJ1-3, the CDR3 gives the full variable domain: EAGVTQFPSHSVIEKGQTVTLRCDPISGHDNLYWYRRVMGKEIKFLLHFVKESKQDESGMPNNRFLAERTGGTYSTLKVQPAELEDSGVYFCASSQERLYSGNTIYFGEGSWLTVV.

The chain carries TRBV19 and TRBJ2-1; the match to TRBD1 covers 7 bases. V dropped 7 bases and J dropped 0; count of bases not matched to a gene: 6. Per germline, CDR1 LNHDA and CDR2 SQIVND (reference sequence). This CDR3 spans 15 amino acids. CDR3 coding DNA: TGTGCCAGTAACACAGAGGGGGCCTCCTACAATGAGCAGTTCTTC. Amino acids: CASNTEGASYNEQFF.

The V gene is TRBV19, the J gene TRBJ2-1; weak D call: TRBD1 (7 bases). V lost 3 bases to trimming and J lost 8 bases, with 17 bases between them. The CDR3 covers 15 residues. Germline V gene data show CDR1 as LNHDA and CDR2 as SQIVND (reference sequence). Here the CDR3 reads CASSIWAGGTDEQFF. CDR3 DNA sequence: TGTGCCAGTAGTATCTGGGCAGGGGGGACGGATGAGCAGTTCTTC.

This chain connects TRBV6-5 to TRBJ2-1, with D unresolved. The CDR3 spans 15 residues. Germline CDR1 reads MNHEY; CDR2 reads SVGAGI. The V end was cut by 5 bases, the J end by 4 bases, with 15 bases between. The CDR3 nucleotides read TGTGCCAGCAGTCCCGCCGGGCTACCATACAATGAGCAGTTCTTC. Translating gives CASSPAGLPYNEQFF.

The CDR3: CASSFEQNTEAFF. CDR3 bases: TGTGCCAGCAGCTTCGAACAGAACACTGAAGCTTTCTTT. The chain uses TRBV11-3 and TRBJ1-1; D unclear. The CDR3 extends over 13 amino acids. Germline CDR1 and CDR2: SGHNT and YENEEA. V lost 3 bases and J 1 base, leaving 6 bases between the germline ends.

This chain joins TRBV30 and TRBJ1-6; TRBD1 agrees at 7 bases. Germline CDR1 GTSNPN, CDR2 SVGIG (reference sequence). With 1 base clipped from V and 0 bases from J, the junction kept 3 bases outside the gene matches. This CDR3 region has 16 residues. CDR3 residues: CAWSARDSSYNSPLHF. CDR3 bases: TGTGCCTGGAGTGCGAGGGACAGCTCCTATAATTCACCCCTCCACTTT.

The chain has TRBV29-1 and TRBJ1-1, with TRBD1 as a possible D gene (5 bases). The CDR3 contains 11 residues. CDR1 SQVTM and CDR2 ANQGSEA come from the germline V gene. V lost 5 bases and J 1 base, leaving 5 bases between the germline ends. The CDR3 spells CSVTGNTEAFF. The CDR3 coding sequence is TGCAGCGTTACAGGGAACACTGAAGCTTTCTTT.

This clone has a single count. This sequence joins TRBV18 and TRBJ2-5; TRBD1 aligns across 12 bases. CDR1 KGHSH and CDR2 LQKENI come from the germline V gene. V shed 3 bases, J shed 6 bases, and the junction held 5 bases outside the gene matches. The CDR3 has 15 amino acids. CDR3 DNA: TGTGCCAGCTCACCCGGGACAGGGGGCGAGAAGACCCAGTACTTC. It is translated as CASSPGTGGEKTQYF.

The chain is built from TRBV5-1 and TRBJ2-5; 8 bases are a match to TRBD2. J gave up 2 bases and V 5 bases, and 8 bases lay outside the gene matches. This CDR3 comprises 15 residues. Germline loops: CDR1 SGHRS, CDR2 YFSETQ. CDR3 region: CASREAGGPQETQYF. CDR3 DNA sequence: TGCGCCAGCAGGGAGGCGGGGGGTCCACAAGAGACCCAGTACTTC.

In regard to this clone: Sequence at one end of the junction differs from germline and may be a read error. The chain joins TRBV2 to TRBJ2-1; no clear D gene. Germline V gene data show CDR1 as SNHLY and CDR2 as FYNNEI. CDR3 size: 12 residues. The DNA of the CDR3 is TGTGCCAGCAGGACGGAAATCGGCGAGCGGTTCTTC. Protein sequence: CASRTEIGERFF.

The chain is built from TRBV5-5 and TRBJ2-5, with TRBD2 matching over 8 bases. The CDR3 runs to 15 residues. J gave up 5 bases and V 4 bases, and 10 bases lay outside the gene matches. Germline V CDR1 and CDR2: SGHKS, YYEKEE (reference sequence). CDR3 protein: CASSETGTRFETQYF. Written as DNA, the CDR3 is TGTGCCAGCAGCGAAACCGGGACTAGATTTGAGACCCAGTACTTC.

V is TRBV11-3 and J is TRBJ2-5, with 7 positions matching TRBD2. Germline V gene sequence: CDR1 SGHNT, CDR2 YENEEA. This CDR3 spans 15 amino acids. V trimming: 5 bases; J trimming: 5 bases; junction bases outside the gene matches: 11. The CDR3 DNA reads TGTGCCAGCAGCCCAGGACTAGAGAGGCGGGAGACCCAGTACTTC. Translated, it gives CASSPGLERRETQYF.

This clone appeared a few times. The J gene is TRBJ2-2, the V gene TRBV6-2 or TRBV6-3, with 9 bases matching TRBD1. CDR3 length: 19 residues. V was clipped by 5 bases and J by 0 bases; unmatched bases: 13. The germline CDR1 and CDR2 sequences are MNHEY and SVGEGT. The CDR3 DNA reads as TGTGCCAGCAGTCCGGGACAGGGCCCACGAGCCACGAACACCGGGGAGCTGTTTTTT. Its protein is CASSPGQGPRATNTGELFF.

For the CDR3, the DNA is TGCGCCAGCAGCGTAGGGACAGCCCTTCCTTATGGCTACACCTTC. Protein product: CASSVGTALPYGYTF. This sequence joins TRBV5-1 and TRBJ1-2; 7 bases are shared with TRBD1. V dropped 4 bases and J dropped 5; count of bases not matched to a gene: 11. The CDR3 has 15 amino acids. Germline V CDR1 and CDR2: SGHRS, YFSETQ. Full variable domain (missing parts from reference TRBV5-1 and TRBJ1-2): KAGVTQTPRYLIKTRGQQVTLSCSPISGHRSVSWYQQTPGQGLQFLFEYFSETQRNKGNFPGRFSGRQFSNSRSEMNVSTLELGDSALYLCASSVGTALPYGYTFGSGTRLTVV.

The chain joins TRBV7-9 to TRBJ2-1; 10 bases map to TRBD1. The CDR3 runs to 16 residues. The germline V gene has CDR1 SEHNR and CDR2 FQNEAQ (reference sequence). V gave up 5 bases and J gave up 9 bases; unmatched junction bases: 13. For the CDR3, the DNA is TGTGCCAGCAGCCCCTGGGGACAGGGGATAAGAGGTGAGCAGTTCTTC. Its protein is CASSPWGQGIRGEQFF.

The gene calls are TRBV7-9 and TRBJ2-3, with no clear D. Germline CDR1 reads SEHNR; CDR2 reads FQNEAQ (reference sequence). V was cut by 5 bases and J by 2 bases, with 8 bases left in between. This CDR3 is 13 amino acids long. In DNA, the CDR3 is TGTGCCAGCAGCATCTTAGACACAGATACGCAGTATTTT. Residues: CASSILDTDTQYF.

V usage is TRBV5-1 and J usage is TRBJ1-4, with a tentative D call TRBD1 (5 bases). Looked up from germline, CDR1 is SGHRS and CDR2 is YFSETQ. V dropped 0 bases and J dropped 8 bases, with 11 bases sitting between them. The CDR3 extends over 14 amino acids. The CDR3 DNA is TGCGCCAGCAGCTTGGACAGTGAGGGGGAAAAACTGTTTTTT. It translates to CASSLDSEGEKLFF.

The J gene is TRBJ2-3, the V gene TRBV5-8, with 12 bases that match TRBD2. The trim removed 7 bases at V and 4 bases at J, leaving 16 bases unmatched. Germline CDR1 reads SGHTS; CDR2 reads YDEGEE. The CDR3 sequence is 18 residues long. Here the CDR3 DNA reads TGTGCCAGCCCAGTGGGGCTAGCGGGGGGGCTAGTCTCAGATACGCAGTATTTT. Translated, it gives CASPVGLAGGLVSDTQYF.

This clone occurred once. The J gene is TRBJ2-3, the V gene TRBV6-5; D possibly matches TRBD1 or TRBD2 (5 bases each). Germline assignment: CDR1 MNHEY and CDR2 SVGAGI. Trimming took off 6 bases at V and 5 bases at J, with 12 bases between the two ends. This CDR3 comprises 13 residues. The CDR3 loop reads CASRQQAGDTQYF. CDR3 nucleotide sequence: TGTGCCAGCAGGCAACAGGCGGGAGATACGCAGTATTTT.

This rearrangement joins TRBV6-1 to TRBJ2-2, with TRBD1 matching over 7 bases. This CDR3 comprises 16 residues. The V gene's germline CDR1 is MNHNS and CDR2 SASEGT. Germline trimming cut 4 bases from V and 0 bases from J; bases unmatched to any gene: 5. CDR3 sequence (DNA): TGTGCCAGCAGTGCCTGGACAGGTCCGAACACCGGGGAGCTGTTTTTT. Protein product: CASSAWTGPNTGELFF.

This chain connects TRBV15 to TRBJ2-7; 8 positions match TRBD2. The CDR3 is made up of 14 amino acids. Trimming removed 5 bases from V and 0 bases from J; junction bases left unmatched: 3. Germline-derived CDR1 and CDR2 are LNHNV and YYDKDF (reference sequence). CDR3 protein: CATSRGGSSYEQYV. The CDR3 DNA reads as TGTGCCACCAGCCGCGGGGGGAGCTCCTACGAGCAGTACGTC.

The chain uses TRBV7-3 and TRBJ2-5, with 12 bases identical to TRBD2. Germline V gene data show CDR1 as SGHTA and CDR2 as FQGTGA. The trim removed 6 bases at V and 4 bases at J, leaving 3 bases unmatched. This CDR3 spans 14 amino acids. CDR3 region: CASSPSGGVETQYF. CDR3 coding DNA: TGTGCCAGCAGTCCTAGCGGGGGGGTAGAGACCCAGTACTTC.

The V and J genes are TRBV25-1 and TRBJ1-3, with 8 positions matching TRBD1. The CDR3 contains 16 residues. The V gene's germline CDR1 is MGHDK and CDR2 SYGVNS. The V and J ends lost 4 bases and 0 bases, in that order; junction bases with no gene match: 5. CDR3 in amino acids: CASSGTGSLSGNTIYF. As DNA, the CDR3 is TGTGCCAGCAGTGGGACAGGGAGCCTCTCTGGAAACACCATATATTTT.

This CDR3 reads CASSLGTGPETQYF. The DNA for the CDR3 is TGTGCCAGCAGCTTAGGGACAGGGCCCGAGACCCAGTACTTC. V is TRBV7-2 and J is TRBJ2-5; 8 bases agree with TRBD1. With 1 base clipped from V and 5 bases from J, the junction kept 3 bases outside the gene matches. The length of the CDR3 is 14 residues. Per germline, CDR1 SGHTA and CDR2 FQGNSA.

The chain carries TRBV2 and TRBJ1-6, with 8 bases lining up with TRBD1. V was clipped by 8 bases and J by 6 bases; unmatched bases: 6. CDR3 length: 14 amino acids. Germline V CDR1 and CDR2: SNHLY, FYNNEI. CDR3 region: CASRDRRGNSPLHF. CDR3 coding DNA: TGTGCCAGCCGGGACAGGCGAGGTAATTCACCCCTCCACTTT.